This T cell receptor (beta chain) was sequenced during a study of tumor-infiltrating lymphocytes in primary liver carcinoma. Background on the study: The cohort consisted of patients whose primary liver carcinoma was surgically resected. Sequencing of the samples generated roughly 3.65 to 7.5 million productive TCRbeta reads, with similar yields across tissue types. General observations from the study: Blood fell significantly below tumors in its top-250-clone fraction (p = 0.039). Compared with tumor region pairs, tumor-adjacent and tumor-blood pairs overlapped less.

Remarks on this clonotype: Its antigen is not identified.

Unsorted whole blood supplied the blood RNA, and germline DNA was isolated too. From around 530 ng of total RNA, TCR beta-specific cDNA was reverse-transcribed using a constant-region primer. Slightly modified ARM-PCR, run as three nested multiplex PCR rounds, produced the TCR beta libraries. TRBV1-TRBV30 forward primers paired with a C-beta reverse primer were used in the first two PCR rounds, which ran approximately 11 cycles each. TCRdb analysed the multiplex PCR reads with MiXCR anew, one entry per CDR3 protein. This sample has about 330,000 distinct CDR3 sequences, with less than 75% found just once. Germline V gives CDR1 SQVTM, CDR2 ANQGSEA. The CDR3 totals 13 residues.

The source is a middle-aged man with primary liver carcinoma and hepatitis B virus infection. Sequencing used peripheral blood. The rearrangement links TRBV29-1 to TRBJ1-3; D unclear. CDR3 residues: CSFDKLSGNTIYF. CDR3 DNA sequence: TGCAGTTTTGATAAGCTCTCTGGAAACACCATATATTTT. The variable domain in full, completed from reference TRBV29-1 and TRBJ1-3, reads SAVISQKPSRDICQRGTSLTIQCQVDSQVTMMFWYRQQPGQSLTLIATANQGSEATYESGFVIDKFPISRPNLTFSTLTVSNMSPEDSSIYLCSFDKLSGNTIYFGEGSWLTVV.